The 31 T cell receptor beta chains in this list originate from one sample, sequenced in a study of blood T cell repertoires in COVID-19. Repertoires were generated with immunoSEQ multiplex PCR, while TCRdb's copy carries only in-frame clones and drops some. The sample holds 200,000 to 250,000 clones, approximately 90% seen once. Sequenced input: peripheral blood. The receptor set was obtained from a man aged 45-65 years with COVID-19, enrolled during active disease.

The chain is built from TRBV4-1 and TRBJ1-5; D may be TRBD1 (5 bases). The germline CDR1 and CDR2 sequences are MGHRA and YSYEKL. V dropped 4 bases and J dropped 6 bases, with 16 bases sitting between them. CDR3 length: 15 amino acids. CDR3 loop: CASSLFETEIQPQHF. CDR3 nucleotide sequence: TGCGCCAGCAGCCTCTTTGAGACAGAAATTCAGCCCCAGCATTTT.

This clone was seen just once. This rearrangement joins TRBV25-1 to TRBJ2-7; 9 bases map to TRBD2. The CDR3 has 13 amino acids. V was pared by 5 bases and J by 2 bases, with 1 base of the junction left unmatched. CDR1 MGHDK and CDR2 SYGVNS come from the germline V gene. CDR3 DNA: TGTGCCAGCAGTTTAGCGGGGGCCTACGAGCAGTACTTC. Translating gives CASSLAGAYEQYF.

Only one count was recorded for this clone. V gene TRBV7-8 combines with J gene TRBJ2-1; 7 nucleotides match TRBD2. Germline values: CDR1 SGHVS, CDR2 FQNEAQ. The CDR3 length is 15 residues. V dropped 2 bases and J dropped 1; count of bases not matched to a gene: 2. CDR3 DNA sequence: TGTGCCAGCAGCTTATCGGGGGGTTCCTACAATGAGCAGTTCTTC. This translates into CASSLSGGSYNEQFF.

The chain uses TRBV25-1 and TRBJ1-4; 7 positions match TRBD1. Germline V gene lookup returns CDR1 MGHDK and CDR2 SYGVNS. V lost 3 bases to trimming and J lost 3 bases; unmatched junction nucleotides: 4. The CDR3 contains 15 residues. The CDR3 region is CASSEAGTANEKLFF. Here the CDR3 DNA reads TGTGCCAGCAGTGAGGCCGGGACAGCTAATGAAAAACTGTTTTTT.

The V and J genes are TRBV18 and TRBJ2-7; 11 bases match TRBD1. CDR1 KGHSH and CDR2 LQKENI come from the germline V gene. V trimming: 2 bases; J trimming: 3 bases; junction bases outside the gene matches: 3. The length of the CDR3 is 15 residues. CDR3 loop: CASSPIGTGGYEQYF. The DNA of the CDR3 is TGTGCCAGCTCACCAATTGGGACAGGGGGCTACGAGCAGTACTTC.

The chain couples TRBV6-1 to TRBJ2-5; TRBD2 agrees at 10 bases. Germline CDR1 and CDR2: MNHNS and SASEGT. This CDR3 is built from 16 residues. Trimming took 4 bases from V and 2 from J; bases not matched to a gene: 7. As DNA, the CDR3 is TGTGCCAGCAGTGCCTGGCTAGCGGGGGCGCAAGAGACCCAGTACTTC. Amino acid sequence: CASSAWLAGAQETQYF.

The chain combines TRBV5-1 with TRBJ1-6; the D gene is possibly TRBD1 (6 bases). The CDR3 has 15 amino acids. V shed 4 bases and J shed 14 bases, with 22 bases lying between them. Per the germline V gene, CDR1 is SGHRS and CDR2 is YFSETQ. This CDR3 is CASSPGQSLGVTLHF. The DNA of the CDR3 is TGCGCCAGCAGCCCTGGACAGTCCCTCGGTGTCACCCTCCACTTT.

The V gene is TRBV11-2, the J gene TRBJ1-5; D possibly corresponds to TRBD1 (5 bases). Germline CDR1 is SGHAT and CDR2 is FQNNGV. V gave up 5 bases and J gave up 4 bases, with 15 bases separating them. The CDR3 sequence is 15 residues long. CDR3 protein: CASSPGGGVNQPQHF. As DNA, the CDR3 is TGTGCCAGCAGCCCGGGTGGGGGGGTGAATCAGCCCCAGCATTTT.

The chain recombines TRBV27 with TRBJ2-3; 12 bases are a match to TRBD2. Germline V gene data show CDR1 as MNHEY and CDR2 as SMNVEV (reference sequence). The CDR3 length is 20 residues. V was pared by 3 bases and J by 0 bases, with 13 bases of the junction left unmatched. DNA of the CDR3: TGTGCCAGCAGTTTCCGTTTTCGACTAGCGGGGGACTCTAGCACAGATACGCAGTATTTT. It codes for CASSFRFRLAGDSSTDTQYF.

V and J are TRBV6-2 or TRBV6-3 and TRBJ1-4; no clear D. V gave up 4 bases and J gave up 3 bases, with 12 bases separating them. The germline V gene has CDR1 MNHEY and CDR2 SVGEGT. The CDR3 totals 15 residues. The CDR3 reads CASSFLPPSNEKLFF. The CDR3 DNA reads TGTGCCAGCAGTTTCCTCCCTCCTTCTAATGAAAAACTGTTTTTT.

This chain links TRBV4-3 with TRBJ2-2, with 7 bases fitting TRBD2. The V gene's germline CDR1 is LGHNA and CDR2 YSLEER. This CDR3 region has 15 residues. With V trimmed by 5 bases and J by 0 bases, 3 bases remained unmatched. The CDR3 protein is CASSVRGTNTGELFF. The CDR3 bases are TGCGCCAGCAGCGTGCGGGGGACGAACACCGGGGAGCTGTTTTTT.

The genes are TRBV3-1 (or the pseudogene TRBV3-2) and TRBJ2-1, with 9 bases aligning to TRBD2. CDR1 and CDR2 from the germline V gene are LGHDT and YNNKEL (reference sequence). This CDR3 region has 16 residues. V shed 0 bases and J 4 bases; nucleotides not matched to a gene: 4. The CDR3 DNA sequence: TGTGCCAGCAGCCAAGATCCCAGCGGGAGGTACAATGAGCAGTTCTTC. It specifies CASSQDPSGRYNEQFF.

The chain employs TRBV6-2 or TRBV6-3 and TRBJ1-3; D not resolved. Germline-derived CDR1 and CDR2 are MNHEY and SVGEGT. Trimming cost V 4 bases and J 0 bases, with 13 bases left between them. This CDR3 has 16 amino acids. The chain's CDR3 is CASSSTGKASGNTIYF. DNA for the CDR3: TGTGCCAGCAGTTCAACGGGAAAAGCCTCTGGAAACACCATATATTTT.

V and J are TRBV10-3 and TRBJ2-2; D is possibly TRBD1 (5 bases). V was clipped by 11 bases and J by 5 bases, with 15 bases between them. This CDR3 is built from 13 residues. CDR1 ENHRY and CDR2 SYGVKD come from the germline V gene. CDR3: CAHRQYETGELFF. The CDR3 nucleotides are TGTGCCCACCGACAGTACGAGACCGGGGAGCTGTTTTTT.

V gene TRBV3-1 (or the pseudogene TRBV3-2) combines with J gene TRBJ1-2; D is unclear. The CDR3 loop spans 15 amino acids. V gave up 0 bases and J gave up 7 bases, with 15 bases separating them. Germline V gives CDR1 LGHDT, CDR2 YNNKEL (reference sequence). CDR3 sequence reads: CASSQEAGAFGGYTF. In nucleotides, the CDR3 is TGTGCCAGCAGCCAAGAGGCCGGAGCGTTCGGTGGCTACACCTTC.

This clone showed up just a few times. The CDR3 DNA follows: TGTGCCAGCAGCGTAGGTCCTGGTCCAGATAATTCACCCCTCCACTTT. This gives the protein CASSVGPGPDNSPLHF. The V gene is TRBV9, the J gene TRBJ1-6; unclear D gene. CDR1 is SGDLS, CDR2 YYNGEE, per germline. The CDR3 loop spans 16 amino acids. Trimming took 0 bases from V and 5 from J, leaving 12 bases between them.

The rearrangement links TRBV7-2 to TRBJ2-1; D possibly corresponds to TRBD2 (7 bases). This CDR3 contains 16 residues. Germline CDR1 SGHTA, CDR2 FQGNSA. V shed 7 bases and J shed 10 bases, with 26 bases lying between them. The chain's CDR3 is CASTPPRGLPQREQFF. The DNA of the CDR3 is TGTGCCAGCACCCCCCCCAGGGGACTACCGCAGAGGGAGCAGTTCTTC. The full variable domain, in which reference TRBV7-2 and TRBJ2-1 provide the parts outside the CDR3, is GAGVSQSPSNKVTEKGKDVELRCDPISGHTALYWYRQSLGQGLEFLIYFQGNSAPDKSGLPSDRFSAERTGGSVSTLTIQRTQQEDSAVYLCASTPPRGLPQREQFFGPGTRLTVL.

The rearrangement uses TRBV19 and TRBJ2-1, with TRBD2 identical over 16 bases. This CDR3 comprises 19 residues. The germline CDR1 and CDR2 sequences are LNHDA and SQIVND (reference sequence). V shed 6 bases, J shed 2 bases, and the junction held 10 bases outside the gene matches. The CDR3 sequence: CASRGAGTSGRGAYNEQFF. CDR3 nucleotide sequence: TGTGCCAGTAGAGGAGCCGGGACTAGCGGGAGGGGTGCCTACAATGAGCAGTTCTTC. Complete variable domain (other parts from reference TRBV19 and TRBJ2-1): DGGITQSPKYLFRKEGQNVTLSCEQNLNHDAMYWYRQDPGQGLRLIYYSQIVNDFQKGDIAEGYSVSREKKESFPLTVTSAQKNPTAFYLCASRGAGTSGRGAYNEQFFGPGTRLTVL.

This chain joins TRBV5-1 and TRBJ2-1; D not certain. Deletions cut 4 bases from V and 8 bases from J, with 13 bases between. The CDR3 is made up of 13 amino acids. The germline V gene has CDR1 SGHRS and CDR2 YFSETQ. This chain's CDR3 is CASSGPRGDEQFF. The CDR3 bases are TGCGCCAGCAGCGGCCCGAGAGGCGATGAGCAGTTCTTC.

V gene TRBV27 combines with J gene TRBJ2-7, with D tentatively TRBD1 (6 bases). The V end was cut by 2 bases, the J end by 2 bases, with 10 bases between. This CDR3 comprises 14 residues. Germline V gives CDR1 MNHEY, CDR2 SMNVEV (reference sequence). The CDR3 loop is CASSLRGQAYEQYF. The CDR3 DNA follows: TGTGCCAGCAGTTTAAGGGGACAAGCCTACGAGCAGTACTTC.

The rearrangement links TRBV12-3 or TRBV12-4 to TRBJ2-4; 8 bases fit TRBD2. V lost 6 bases to trimming and J lost 8 bases; unmatched junction nucleotides: 6. The CDR3 spans 13 residues. CDR3 region: CASSEPGGYIQYF. CDR3 coding DNA: TGTGCCAGCAGCGAACCGGGGGGGTACATTCAGTACTTC.

The V call is TRBV3-1 (or the pseudogene TRBV3-2), the J call TRBJ1-4, with 9 bases lining up with TRBD1. Germline V gene data show CDR1 as LGHDT and CDR2 as YNNKEL (reference sequence). The V and J ends lost 4 bases and 5 bases, in that order; junction bases with no gene match: 5. The CDR3 totals 15 residues. The CDR3 coding sequence is TGTGCCAGCAGCCGCAACAGGGGGCAGAATGAAAAACTGTTTTTT. It encodes CASSRNRGQNEKLFF.

The chain employs TRBV7-9 and TRBJ1-1; 8 bases map to TRBD1. The CDR3 contains 14 residues. Germline trimming cut 1 base from V and 11 bases from J; bases unmatched to any gene: 9. The germline gives CDR1 SEHNR, CDR2 FQNEAQ (reference sequence). CDR3 nucleotide sequence: TGTGCCAGCAGCTTAGGGTTGGGACAGGAGAACGCTTTCTTT. Protein: CASSLGLGQENAFF.

The chain employs TRBV21-1 and TRBJ1-5; TRBD1, as called in the table, went unchecked against the DNA. TRBV21-1 is listed as a pseudogene. This CDR3 comprises 11 residues. The DNA of the CDR3 is TGTGCCAGCGGCTTTAAGCAGCCCCAGCATTTT. This sequence encodes CASGFKQPQHF.

The genes are TRBV6-5 and TRBJ1-2; no clear D gene. CDR1 is MNHEY, CDR2 SVGAGI, per germline. The CDR3 is 15 amino acids. Trimming cost V 5 bases and J 7 bases, with 20 bases left between them. CDR3 residues: CASSPPGRENGGYTF. CDR3 bases: TGTGCCAGCAGTCCCCCGGGTAGGGAGAATGGTGGCTACACCTTC.

This chain links TRBV2 with TRBJ2-7, with D unclear. The germline gives CDR1 SNHLY, CDR2 FYNNEI. Trimming pared 4 bases from V and 6 bases from J, leaving 7 bases between. This CDR3 has 11 amino acids. The CDR3 spells CASSVPFEQYF. The CDR3 DNA reads as TGTGCCAGCAGTGTTCCGTTCGAGCAGTACTTC.

The chain links TRBV2 to TRBJ1-1; D is ambiguous. The CDR3 is 13 residues long. The germline V and J ends were trimmed by 3 bases and 0 bases, with 5 bases remaining between them. The V gene's germline CDR1 is SNHLY and CDR2 FYNNEI. CDR3: CASSDMLNTEAFF. Here the CDR3 DNA reads TGTGCCAGCAGTGATATGTTGAACACTGAAGCTTTCTTT.

V usage is TRBV6-5 and J usage is TRBJ1-6; 7 nucleotides agree with TRBD1. The CDR3 spans 15 residues. Germline lookup yields CDR1 MNHEY and CDR2 SVGAGI. Germline trimming cut 6 bases from V and 11 bases from J; bases unmatched to any gene: 13. The CDR3: CASRAGQALGAPLHF. The CDR3 region has the DNA TGTGCCAGCAGAGCCGGACAGGCCTTAGGGGCACCCCTCCACTTT.

V gene TRBV29-1 combines with J gene TRBJ2-2; 8 bases fit TRBD1. The germline CDR1 and CDR2 sequences are SQVTM and ANQGSEA. The CDR3 consists of 14 residues. The junction had 10 bases not matched to a gene; V was cut back by 7 bases and J by 6 bases. In DNA form, the CDR3 reads TGCAGCGCGAGAGACAGGGGCTTATCCGGGGAGCTGTTTTTT. This encodes CSARDRGLSGELFF.

The V call is TRBV29-1, the J call TRBJ2-3; 10 bases are shared with TRBD2. The germline V gene encodes CDR1 SQVTM and CDR2 ANQGSEA. J lost 4 bases, V lost 1 base, and 5 bases had no gene match. The CDR3 covers 15 residues. The CDR3 DNA sequence: TGCAGCGTTGAAGCTGAACTAGCGGGATCAGATACGCAGTATTTT. This encodes CSVEAELAGSDTQYF.

The chain links TRBV28 to TRBJ1-4; TRBD1 aligns across 8 bases. CDR3 length: 15 amino acids. CDR1 and CDR2 from the germline V gene are MDHEN and SYDVKM. V trimming: 6 bases; J trimming: 0 bases; junction bases outside the gene matches: 3. The CDR3: CASSHRGATNEKLFF. DNA for the CDR3: TGTGCCAGCAGCCACAGGGGGGCAACTAATGAAAAACTGTTTTTT.